A single sample is the source of the 14 T cell receptor beta chains below, sequenced in a study of metastatic and nonmetastatic thyroid tumors. TCRdb re-analyzed the PCR reads using MiXCR. Of 85,000 to 100,000 clones in the sample, about 13% are singletons; the top ten hold 11%. Each patient went into thyroid surgery without having received any treatment. The specimen sequenced was blood. These receptors were taken from a female donor with papillary thyroid cancer or a benign thyroid nodule (not recorded which). Some clones in this sample may be carry-over from other donors' samples.

The sample holds many counts of this clone. The V and J genes are TRBV6-1 and TRBJ2-7, with 8 bases that match TRBD1. V gave up 6 bases and J gave up 1 base; unmatched junction bases: 8. This CDR3 comprises 15 residues. The germline V gene has CDR1 MNHNS and CDR2 SASEGT. The CDR3 region has the DNA TGTGCCAGCAGGGACAGGGTTGCCCGGTCCTACGAGCAGTACTTC. The encoded protein is CASRDRVARSYEQYF.

This clone was detected many times. J is TRBJ2-7 and V is TRBV12-3 or TRBV12-4, with D unresolved. There are 11 residues in the CDR3. The V end lost 5 bases, the J end lost 5 bases, and 7 bases lay between the germline ends. The CDR3 nucleotides are TGTGCCAGCAGTAAAGTTAACGAGCAGTACTTC. Amino acids: CASSKVNEQYF.

V is TRBV28 and J is TRBJ1-5, with D perhaps matching TRBD1 (6 bases). The germline gives CDR1 MDHEN, CDR2 SYDVKM. The ends were cut back, 10 bases at V and 9 bases at J, with 22 bases in the middle. The CDR3 consists of 14 residues. The CDR3: CAIQKGGEGPPQHF. CDR3 DNA: TGTGCCATCCAAAAGGGGGGAGAGGGTCCGCCCCAGCATTTT.

This clone was recorded many times. With a much larger clone just one base away, this may be a read error. Other DNA sequences in this specimen translate into the identical CDR3. The rearrangement uses TRBV12-5 and TRBJ2-2; the match to TRBD1 covers 8 bases. The CDR3 covers 16 residues. V lost 3 bases to trimming and J lost 1 base; unmatched junction nucleotides: 4. The germline V gene has CDR1 LGHNT and CDR2 FRNRAP. The CDR3 is CASGFTGQENTGELFF. As DNA, the CDR3 is TGTGCTAGTGGTTTCACGGGACAGGAGAACACCGGGGAGCTGTTTTTT.

This rearrangement joins TRBV2 to TRBJ1-2; D remains unclear. The germline gives CDR1 SNHLY, CDR2 FYNNEI. With 3 bases removed from V and 8 bases from J, the gap between germline ends came to 16 bases. CDR3 length: 14 residues. The CDR3: CASSDGRIFAGYTF. Written as DNA, the CDR3 is TGTGCCAGCAGTGATGGCAGGATTTTTGCCGGCTACACCTTC.

This clone was detected many times. This rearrangement joins TRBV3-1 to TRBJ2-2; perhaps TRBD2 as D (6 bases). Germline CDR1 reads LGHDT; CDR2 reads YNNKEL (reference sequence). V lost 0 bases to trimming and J lost 7 bases, with 12 bases between them. This CDR3 is 15 amino acids long. The CDR3 protein is CASSQDRLVFGELFF. Here the CDR3 DNA reads TGTGCCAGCAGCCAAGATCGACTAGTTTTCGGGGAGCTGTTTTTT.

As to this clone: Possible read error: a much larger clone is one base away. Other DNA variants within this sample encode the same CDR3. This chain joins TRBV6-2 or TRBV6-3 and TRBJ2-1, with 8 positions matching TRBD2. Germline assignment: CDR1 MNHEY and CDR2 SVGEGT. This CDR3 is built from 14 residues. The CDR3 DNA reads TGTGCCAGTAGTTACGGGGTAGCGGGAATCGAGCAGTTCTTC. This sequence encodes CASSYGVAGIEQFF.

This clone was seen at least ten times. This chain joins TRBV19 and TRBJ2-2; TRBD1 matches 7 bases. The CDR3 runs 17 residues. Germline-derived CDR1 and CDR2 are LNHDA and SQIVND (reference sequence). Trimming took 5 bases from V and 6 from J; bases not matched to a gene: 15. CDR3 sequence (DNA): TGTGCCAGTAGTGTTAAAACCGGGACAGCTGGGTCCGGGGAGCTGTTTTTT. Its protein product is CASSVKTGTAGSGELFF.

Many counts were recorded for this clone. V gene TRBV7-9 combines with J gene TRBJ2-2; possible D gene TRBD1, 7 bases. The CDR3 loop spans 16 amino acids. V was clipped by 6 bases and J by 5 bases, with 19 bases between them. CDR1 SEHNR and CDR2 FQNEAQ come from the germline V gene (reference sequence). CDR3 amino acids: CASRRQGGFGTGELFF. The CDR3 coding sequence is TGTGCCAGCAGGCGGCAGGGGGGTTTCGGGACCGGGGAGCTGTTTTTT.

This clone was counted ten times or more. The CDR3, as DNA: TGCAGTGCTATCCGACTAGCCGGTTACTACGAGCAGTACTTC. Protein: CSAIRLAGYYEQYF. The V call is TRBV20-1, the J call TRBJ2-7; TRBD2 matches 7 bases. Germline CDR1 DFQATT, CDR2 SNEGSKA (reference sequence). Germline trimming cut 4 bases from V and 3 bases from J; bases unmatched to any gene: 9. CDR3 length equals 14 residues.

To note about this clone: A junction end diverges from the germline sequence, so it may reflect a read error. V gene TRBV4-2 combines with J gene TRBJ2-2; TRBD2 matches 7 bases. The germline CDR1 and CDR2 sequences are LGHNA and YNFKEQ. The CDR3 consists of 18 residues. The CDR3 sequence: CAISPRLSGGTNTGELFF. The CDR3 coding sequence is TGTGCCATCAGCCCCCGGCTATCGGGAGGAACGAACACCGGGGAGCTGTTTTTT.

The sample holds many counts of this clone. CDR3 region: CASSFVFGSYEQYF. In DNA form, the CDR3 reads TGTGCCAGCAGCTTTGTGTTCGGATCCTACGAGCAGTACTTC. This rearrangement joins TRBV7-6 to TRBJ2-7; no clear D. CDR1 SGHVS and CDR2 FNYEAQ come from the germline V gene. Between the trimmed V and J ends, which lost 3 bases and 1 base, there was a span of 10 bases. The CDR3 consists of 14 residues.

This clone was counted ten times or more. V is TRBV19 and J is TRBJ2-7; 7 bases fit TRBD2. The CDR3 sequence is 13 residues long. Germline trimming cut 8 bases from V and 5 bases from J; bases unmatched to any gene: 9. From germline, CDR1 is LNHDA and CDR2 SQIVND (reference sequence). CDR3 in DNA: TGTGCCAGTTCGGGCGGGAGCCTACACGAGCAGTACTTC. This codes for CASSGGSLHEQYF.

This clone has just a few counts. The chain employs TRBV18 and TRBJ2-7, with 8 bases lining up with TRBD2. The V gene's germline CDR1 is KGHSH and CDR2 LQKENI. This CDR3 region has 15 residues. J lost 3 bases, V lost 5 bases, and 9 bases had no gene match. For the CDR3, the DNA is TGTGCCAGCTCAACGGGACTGGCGGGAGGCTACGAGCAGTACTTC. This encodes CASSTGLAGGYEQYF.